This TCR beta chain was captured by sequencing in a study of radiation and T cells in renal cell carcinoma. Concerning this clone itself: Its antigen is as yet unknown.

This table comes from immunoSEQ multiplex PCR, and its TCRdb copy is limited to in-frame clones, with some not included. The sample carries 100,000 to 150,000 clones, around 81% recorded once. As to time point: blood 2 weeks post-SBRT. Stated treatment: 15 Gy SBRT to primary tumor, nephrectomy 4 weeks later. Clear cell pathology was present in this patient's renal cell carcinoma. The germline V gene encodes CDR1 SQVTM and CDR2 ANQGSEA. The CDR3 contains 11 residues. The study's findings and limits: Baseline intratumoral clonotype presence is unknown without pretreatment biopsies.

Sequenced material: blood, taken from a patient whose treatment included radiotherapy and nephrectomy. The rearrangement joins TRBV29-1 to TRBJ2-5, with D perhaps matching TRBD2 (6 bases). The J call is in doubt because the DNA end fits TRBJ2-7 better. The sequence was collected from a man aged 45 to 65 with renal cell carcinoma. This CDR3 reads CSVGGVYEQYF. CDR3 nucleotide sequence: TGCAGCGTTGGGGGGGTGTACGAGCAGTACTTC.